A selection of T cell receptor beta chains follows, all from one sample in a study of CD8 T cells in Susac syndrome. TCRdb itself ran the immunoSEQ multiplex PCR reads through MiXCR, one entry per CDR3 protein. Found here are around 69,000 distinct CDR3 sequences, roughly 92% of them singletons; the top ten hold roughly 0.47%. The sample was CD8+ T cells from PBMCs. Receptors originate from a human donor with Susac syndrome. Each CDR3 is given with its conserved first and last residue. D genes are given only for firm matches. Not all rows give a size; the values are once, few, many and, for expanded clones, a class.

CDR3 protein: CASSLSGGSGGFYNEQFF; CDR3 DNA: TGCGCCAGCAGCTTGTCGGGAGGCAGCGGGGGGTTCTACAATGAGCAGTTCTTC; clone size: .; D gene: TRBD2; V gene: TRBV5-1; J gene: TRBJ2-1
CDR3 protein: CASSLFDRRETQYF; CDR3 DNA: TGTGCCAGCAGTTTATTTGACAGGCGGGAGACCCAGTACTTC; clone size: .; D gene: .; V gene: TRBV28; J gene: TRBJ2-5
CDR3 protein: CASSLQGWGDQPQHF; CDR3 DNA: TGTGCCAGCAGCTTACAGGGATGGGGGGATCAGCCCCAGCATTTT; clone size: .; D gene: .; V gene: TRBV7-9; J gene: TRBJ1-5
CDR3 protein: CATSKPWGQGGQETQYF; CDR3 DNA: TGTGCCACCAGCAAACCCTGGGGACAGGGCGGTCAAGAGACCCAGTACTTC; clone size: .; D gene: TRBD1; V gene: TRBV15; J gene: TRBJ2-5
CDR3 protein: CASSQGSQQSYNEQFF; CDR3 DNA: TGCGCCAGCAGCCAAGGATCTCAGCAGTCCTACAATGAGCAGTTCTTC; clone size: .; D gene: .; V gene: TRBV4-3; J gene: TRBJ2-1
CDR3 protein: CASSRDRADYEQYF; CDR3 DNA: TGTGCCAGCAGTCGGGACAGGGCGGACTACGAGCAGTACTTC; clone size: .; D gene: TRBD1; V gene: TRBV5-5; J gene: TRBJ2-7
CDR3 protein: CASKGDLYNEQFF; CDR3 DNA: TGTGCCAGCAAGGGGGATTTGTACAATGAGCAGTTCTTC; clone size: .; D gene: .; V gene: TRBV28; J gene: TRBJ2-1
CDR3 protein: CASSPPGQGLEQYF; CDR3 DNA: TGCGCCAGCAGCCCCCCGGGACAGGGGCTCGAGCAGTACTTC; clone size: .; D gene: TRBD1; V gene: TRBV5-1; J gene: TRBJ2-7
CDR3 protein: CASRTGGMNTEAFF; CDR3 DNA: TGTGCCAGCAGAACAGGGGGAATGAACACTGAAGCTTTCTTT; clone size: .; D gene: TRBD1; V gene: TRBV12-3/TRBV12-4; J gene: TRBJ1-1
CDR3 protein: CASSQDSTGVEAFF; CDR3 DNA: TGCGCCAGCAGCCAAGATTCAACAGGAGTTGAAGCTTTCTTT; clone size: once; D gene: .; V gene: TRBV4-3; J gene: TRBJ1-1
CDR3 protein: CASSLHTGRRLTNEKLFF; CDR3 DNA: TGTGCCAGCAGTCTGCATACGGGCCGCCGACTAACTAATGAAAAACTGTTTTTT; clone size: .; D gene: .; V gene: TRBV28; J gene: TRBJ1-4
CDR3 protein: CASSMQGAGRGTGELFF; CDR3 DNA: TGTGCCAGTAGTATGCAAGGGGCGGGAAGGGGCACCGGGGAGCTGTTTTTT; clone size: .; D gene: .; V gene: TRBV19; J gene: TRBJ2-2
CDR3 protein: CASSLQLGFGSGSYNEQFF; CDR3 DNA: TGTGCCAGCAGCTTACAGTTGGGCTTTGGTTCGGGCTCCTACAATGAGCAGTTCTTC; clone size: .; D gene: .; V gene: TRBV7-9; J gene: TRBJ2-1
CDR3 protein: CASSPPRQGWRKDTEAFF; CDR3 DNA: TGTGCCAGCTCACCACCCCGACAGGGCTGGAGGAAGGACACTGAAGCTTTCTTT; clone size: .; D gene: TRBD1; V gene: TRBV18; J gene: TRBJ1-1
CDR3 protein: CASSTDMNTEAFF; CDR3 DNA: TGTGCCAGCAGCACGGACATGAACACTGAAGCTTTCTTT; clone size: .; D gene: .; V gene: TRBV7-9; J gene: TRBJ1-1
CDR3 protein: CASRSPTGASYEQYF; CDR3 DNA: TGTGCCAGCAGATCGCCGACGGGAGCTTCCTACGAGCAGTACTTC; clone size: .; D gene: .; V gene: TRBV6-2/TRBV6-3; J gene: TRBJ2-7
CDR3 protein: CAWSVQDQPNYGYTF; CDR3 DNA: TGTGCCTGGAGTGTACAGGACCAACCTAACTATGGCTACACCTTC; clone size: once; D gene: .; V gene: TRBV30; J gene: TRBJ1-2
CDR3 protein: CASSQDSAQGELFF; CDR3 DNA: TGCGCCAGCAGCCAAGATTCGGCCCAGGGGGAGCTGTTTTTT; clone size: .; D gene: .; V gene: TRBV4-3; J gene: TRBJ2-2
CDR3 protein: CSATVTGSSYNSPLHF; CDR3 DNA: TGCAGTGCTACGGTGACAGGGAGCTCCTATAATTCACCCCTCCACTTT; clone size: once; D gene: TRBD1; V gene: TRBV20-1; J gene: TRBJ1-6
CDR3 protein: CSASGRASYNEQFF; CDR3 DNA: TGCAGTGCTAGCGGGAGGGCCTCCTACAATGAGCAGTTCTTC; clone size: once; D gene: TRBD2; V gene: TRBV20-1; J gene: TRBJ2-1
CDR3 protein: CASSFVGASKAGEAFF; CDR3 DNA: TGCGCCAGCAGCTTTGTCGGCGCCTCTAAGGCTGGGGAAGCTTTCTTT; clone size: .; D gene: .; V gene: TRBV5-1; J gene: TRBJ1-1
CDR3 protein: CASSAGTGGTEAFF; CDR3 DNA: TGTGCCAGTAGTGCCGGGACAGGGGGAACTGAAGCTTTCTTT; clone size: .; D gene: TRBD1; V gene: TRBV19; J gene: TRBJ1-1
CDR3 protein: CATSTLGQTGELFF; CDR3 DNA: TGTGCCACCAGCACTTTAGGACAGACCGGGGAGCTGTTTTTT; clone size: .; D gene: .; V gene: TRBV15; J gene: TRBJ2-2
CDR3 protein: CASSPDRLGSGNTIYF; CDR3 DNA: TGTGCCAGCAGCCCAGACAGGCTAGGCTCTGGAAACACCATATATTTT; clone size: .; D gene: .; V gene: TRBV7-9; J gene: TRBJ1-3
CDR3 protein: CASSLTGKGQETQYF; CDR3 DNA: TGCGCCAGCAGCTTGACAGGGAAGGGACAAGAGACCCAGTACTTC; clone size: .; D gene: .; V gene: TRBV5-1; J gene: TRBJ2-5
CDR3 protein: CSARKKGTGNTEAFF; CDR3 DNA: TGCAGTGCTAGAAAAAAGGGGACAGGGAACACTGAAGCTTTCTTT; clone size: .; D gene: TRBD1; V gene: TRBV20-1; J gene: TRBJ1-1
CDR3 protein: CASSVEPVRGEQYF; CDR3 DNA: TGTGCCAGCAGCGTAGAGCCCGTCCGCGGCGAGCAGTACTTC; clone size: .; D gene: .; V gene: TRBV9; J gene: TRBJ2-7
CDR3 protein: CASSYFKTGIDGYTF; CDR3 DNA: TGTGCCAGCAGTTACTTTAAGACAGGGATCGATGGCTACACCTTC; clone size: .; D gene: TRBD1; V gene: TRBV6-5; J gene: TRBJ1-2
CDR3 protein: CASSRGAGAIDEQFF; CDR3 DNA: TGTGCCAGCAGCCGGGGAGCAGGGGCAATCGATGAGCAGTTCTTC; clone size: .; D gene: .; V gene: TRBV28; J gene: TRBJ2-1
CDR3 protein: CASSGTRERNHNEQFF; CDR3 DNA: TGTGCCAGCAGTGGGACTAGGGAACGGAATCACAATGAGCAGTTCTTC; clone size: .; D gene: TRBD2; V gene: TRBV6-1; J gene: TRBJ2-1
CDR3 protein: CASSADRVGTEAFF; CDR3 DNA: TGTGCCAGCAGTGCCGACAGGGTTGGGACTGAAGCTTTCTTT; clone size: .; D gene: TRBD1; V gene: TRBV27; J gene: TRBJ1-1
CDR3 protein: CASSLGISNQPQHF; CDR3 DNA: TGCGCCAGCAGCTTGGGGATTAGCAATCAGCCCCAGCATTTT; clone size: .; D gene: .; V gene: TRBV5-1; J gene: TRBJ1-5
CDR3 protein: CASSKLEAFF; CDR3 DNA: TGTGCCAGCTCAAAATTAGAAGCTTTCTTT; clone size: .; D gene: .; V gene: TRBV7-9; J gene: TRBJ1-1
CDR3 protein: CASSDDQPGELFF; CDR3 DNA: TGTGCCAGCAGTGACGATCAGCCCGGGGAGCTGTTTTTT; clone size: .; D gene: .; V gene: TRBV6-2/TRBV6-3; J gene: TRBJ2-2
CDR3 protein: CASSLSGGFSYNEQFF; CDR3 DNA: TGTGCCAGCAGTTTATCAGGGGGATTCTCCTACAATGAGCAGTTCTTC; clone size: .; D gene: .; V gene: TRBV27; J gene: TRBJ2-1
CDR3 protein: CASSQDSWSYNEQFF; CDR3 DNA: TGTGCCAGCAGCCAAGATTCTTGGAGCTACAATGAGCAGTTCTTC; clone size: .; D gene: .; V gene: TRBV14; J gene: TRBJ2-1
CDR3 protein: CASSENSQSSYNEQFF; CDR3 DNA: TGTGCCAGCAGTGAAAACAGTCAGAGCTCCTACAATGAGCAGTTCTTC; clone size: .; D gene: .; V gene: TRBV25-1; J gene: TRBJ2-1
CDR3 protein: CASSSRTGNTYEQYF; CDR3 DNA: TGTGCCAGCAGTTCCCGGACAGGGAACACCTACGAGCAGTACTTC; clone size: .; D gene: TRBD1; V gene: TRBV6-6; J gene: TRBJ2-7
CDR3 protein: CATSTSTGVYSGNTIYF; CDR3 DNA: TGTGCCACCAGCACCTCGACAGGGGTCTATTCTGGAAACACCATATATTTT; clone size: .; D gene: TRBD1; V gene: TRBV15; J gene: TRBJ1-3
CDR3 protein: CASSGTGSNYGYTF; CDR3 DNA: TGTGCCAGCAGTGGGACAGGGAGCAACTATGGCTACACCTTC; clone size: once; D gene: TRBD1; V gene: TRBV6-1; J gene: TRBJ1-2
CDR3 protein: CASSFEGDGYTF; CDR3 DNA: TGTGCCAGCAGCTTCGAGGGGGATGGCTACACCTTC; clone size: .; D gene: .; V gene: TRBV7-9; J gene: TRBJ1-2
CDR3 protein: CASSRLSGSAYEQYF; CDR3 DNA: TGTGCCAGCAGCCGACTGAGCGGGAGCGCCTACGAGCAGTACTTC; clone size: .; D gene: TRBD2; V gene: TRBV6-5; J gene: TRBJ2-7